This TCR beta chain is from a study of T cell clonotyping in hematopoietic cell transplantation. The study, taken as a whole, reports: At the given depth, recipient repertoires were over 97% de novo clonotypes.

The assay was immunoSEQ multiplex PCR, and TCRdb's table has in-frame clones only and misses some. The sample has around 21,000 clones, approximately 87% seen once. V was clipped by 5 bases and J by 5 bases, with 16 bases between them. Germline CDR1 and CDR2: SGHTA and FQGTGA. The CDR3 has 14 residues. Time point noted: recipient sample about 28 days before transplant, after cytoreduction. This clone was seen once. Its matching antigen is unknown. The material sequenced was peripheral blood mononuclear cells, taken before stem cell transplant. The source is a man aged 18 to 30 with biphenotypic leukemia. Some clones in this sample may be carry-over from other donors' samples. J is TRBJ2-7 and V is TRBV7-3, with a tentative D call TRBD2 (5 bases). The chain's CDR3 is CASSHGVGNHEQYF. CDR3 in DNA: TGTGCCAGCAGCCACGGGGTAGGGAATCACGAGCAGTACTTC.